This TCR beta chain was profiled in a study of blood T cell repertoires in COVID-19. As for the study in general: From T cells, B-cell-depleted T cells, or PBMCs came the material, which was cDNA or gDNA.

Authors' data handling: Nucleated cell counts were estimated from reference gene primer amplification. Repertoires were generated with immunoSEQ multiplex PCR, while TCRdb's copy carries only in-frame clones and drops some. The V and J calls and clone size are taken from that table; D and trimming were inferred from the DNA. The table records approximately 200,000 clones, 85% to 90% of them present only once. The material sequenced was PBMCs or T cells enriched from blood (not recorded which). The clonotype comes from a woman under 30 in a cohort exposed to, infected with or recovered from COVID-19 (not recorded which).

CDR3 residues: CASSFVGGRDTEAFF. As DNA, the CDR3 is TGCGCCAGCAGCTTTGTGGGGGGTAGAGACACTGAAGCTTTCTTT. The rearrangement links TRBV5-1 to TRBJ1-1; D perhaps matches TRBD1 (5 bases). The V gene's germline CDR1 is SGHRS and CDR2 YFSETQ. The CDR3 has 15 residues. Trimming left V 2 bases short and J 3 bases short, with 14 bases between.